A single sample is the source of the 29 T cell receptor beta chains below, sequenced in a study of response to subunit inactivated influenza vaccine. TCRdb called the RT-PCR reads again in MiXCR, with one record for every CDR3 protein. The sample lists 290,000 or so distinct CDR3 sequences; roughly 22% were seen once. Sequencing used PBMCs from blood, obtained less than 22 months after vaccination. The receptors were gathered from a man aged 50 to 69 who received an inactivated influenza vaccine.

This chain's CDR3 is CAWSGEAGVGNEQFF. The CDR3 coding sequence is TGTGCCTGGAGTGGGGAAGCGGGAGTCGGCAATGAGCAGTTCTTC. The chain couples TRBV30 to TRBJ2-1, with 8 bases matching TRBD2. The CDR3 runs 15 residues. Trimming removed 1 base from V and 6 bases from J; junction bases left unmatched: 8. Germline values: CDR1 GTSNPN, CDR2 SVGIG (reference sequence).

This rearrangement joins TRBV20-1 to TRBJ2-4; unclear D gene. This CDR3 is built from 14 residues. Germline CDR1 reads DFQATT; CDR2 reads SNEGSKA (reference sequence). Trimming pared 2 bases from V and 1 base from J, leaving 9 bases between. The CDR3 DNA is TGCAGTGCTAGACCAAACTCGGCCAAAAACATTCAGTACTTC. Protein: CSARPNSAKNIQYF.

In this sample, this clonotype turned up a few times. This chain uses TRBV4-2 with TRBJ1-1; tentative D call: TRBD1 (6 bases). The germline V and J ends were trimmed by 4 bases and 0 bases, with 18 bases remaining between them. CDR1 and CDR2 from the germline V gene are LGHNA and YNFKEQ. The CDR3 sequence is 17 residues long. In nucleotides, the CDR3 is TGTGCCAGCAGCCCCTCGGAGGGGGTCCTCATGAACACTGAAGCTTTCTTT. Translation gives CASSPSEGVLMNTEAFF.

This clonotype was observed a few times. The genes are TRBV4-1 and TRBJ1-1, with 10 bases identical to TRBD1. In germline, CDR1 is MGHRA, CDR2 YSYEKL. J was trimmed by 8 bases and V by 1 base; bases with no gene match: 1. CDR3 size: 13 residues. The CDR3 nucleotides read TGCGCCAGCAGCCAAGGACAGGGGGCAGAAGCTTTCTTT. Amino acid sequence: CASSQGQGAEAFF.

V gene TRBV12-3 or TRBV12-4 combines with J gene TRBJ1-2, with D tentatively TRBD1 (5 bases). The CDR3 length is 17 residues. The V end lost 6 bases, the J end lost 5 bases, and 25 bases lay between the germline ends. CDR3 in amino acids: CASSSTGTALLTYGYTF. Here the CDR3 DNA reads TGTGCCAGCAGCTCCACCGGGACCGCACTATTGACTTATGGCTACACCTTC.

V usage is TRBV20-1 and J usage is TRBJ2-1; D perhaps matches TRBD2 (6 bases). The CDR3 is made up of 14 amino acids. The ends were cut back, 6 bases at V and 7 bases at J, with 19 bases in the middle. Germline loops: CDR1 DFQATT, CDR2 SNEGSKA (reference sequence). CDR3 sequence (DNA): TGCAGTGCCATCCGGGACTTTCGTGTGAATGAGCAGTTCTTC. Translated: CSAIRDFRVNEQFF.

This clonotype was detected only a few times. The chain carries TRBV20-1 and TRBJ1-6; tentatively, D is TRBD1 (6 bases). The V gene lost 5 bases and the J gene lost 0 bases, with 11 bases spanning the gap. The CDR3 covers 15 residues. The germline gives CDR1 DFQATT, CDR2 SNEGSKA (reference sequence). The DNA of the CDR3 is TGCAGTGCTCCAGACAGGTCCTCCTATAATTCACCCCTCCACTTT. Protein: CSAPDRSSYNSPLHF.

This chain links TRBV6-5 with TRBJ1-1; D uncertain. Trimming cost V 2 bases and J 1 base, with 14 bases left between them. The CDR3 has 16 amino acids. The V gene's germline CDR1 is MNHEY and CDR2 SVGAGI. CDR3 amino acids: CASSYEGRGRNTEAFF. CDR3 DNA: TGTGCCAGCAGTTACGAAGGTCGAGGGCGGAACACTGAAGCTTTCTTT.

The chain carries TRBV29-1 and TRBJ2-7; TRBD1 matches 9 bases. Per germline, CDR1 SQVTM and CDR2 ANQGSEA. The V gene end was trimmed by 3 bases and the J gene end by 6 bases; junction bases not matched to a gene: 6. The CDR3 contains 13 residues. The CDR3 nucleotides are TGCAGCGTTGAGTCCGGGACAGGGACCGAGCAGTACTTC. Translating gives CSVESGTGTEQYF.

The V and J genes are TRBV7-6 and TRBJ2-7; D gene ambiguous. CDR1 and CDR2 (germline): SGHVS, FNYEAQ. V shed 1 base and J shed 2 bases, with 12 bases lying between them. The CDR3 runs to 15 residues. The CDR3 region is CASSLVAHHPYEQYF. CDR3 sequence (DNA): TGTGCCAGCAGCTTAGTGGCACACCACCCCTACGAGCAGTACTTC.

This clonotype occurred many times. The V call is TRBV7-2, the J call TRBJ2-5, with TRBD2 matching 9 bases. Germline lookup yields CDR1 SGHTA and CDR2 FQGNSA. The CDR3 runs 15 residues. J was trimmed by 2 bases and V by 2 bases; bases with no gene match: 3. The chain's CDR3 is CASSLLAGTQETQYF. CDR3 nucleotide sequence: TGTGCCAGCAGCTTACTAGCGGGGACACAAGAGACCCAGTACTTC.

The chain has TRBV6-1 and TRBJ1-6; D uncertain. V lost 3 bases, J lost 0 bases, and 6 bases lay in between. The CDR3 is 15 amino acids. Germline lookup yields CDR1 MNHNS and CDR2 SASEGT. CDR3 in amino acids: CASSDFSSYNSPLHF. Written as DNA, the CDR3 is TGTGCCAGCAGTGACTTCAGCTCCTATAATTCACCCCTCCACTTT.

Ten or more counts support this clonotype. The chain uses TRBV6-1 and TRBJ1-5; D uncertain. The CDR3 extends over 15 amino acids. Between the trimmed V and J ends, which lost 0 bases and 9 bases, there was a span of 15 bases. Germline CDR1 MNHNS, CDR2 SASEGT. The CDR3 bases are TGTGCCAGCAGTGAAGCTCGTCGGGAAGGTAGGCCCCAGCATTTT. Encoded protein: CASSEARREGRPQHF.

This clonotype was picked up a small number of times. The chain joins TRBV6-2 or TRBV6-3 to TRBJ1-5; 10 nucleotides align to TRBD1. The length of the CDR3 is 16 residues. V was pared by 2 bases and J by 8 bases, with 9 bases of the junction left unmatched. Germline V lookup: CDR1 MNHEY, CDR2 SVGEGT. The CDR3 region is CASSYPGTGDFKPQHF. In DNA, the CDR3 is TGTGCCAGCAGTTACCCCGGGACAGGGGATTTCAAGCCCCAGCATTTT.

The J gene is TRBJ2-3, the V gene TRBV28; D may be TRBD1 or TRBD2 (5 bases each). Germline values: CDR1 MDHEN, CDR2 SYDVKM. The CDR3 is made up of 15 amino acids. V lost 2 bases and J 8 bases, leaving 17 bases between the germline ends. This CDR3 is CASSLGASSGGTQYF. In nucleotides, the CDR3 is TGTGCCAGCAGTTTAGGGGCTAGCTCTGGGGGTACGCAGTATTTT.

This clonotype was observed many times. The gene calls are TRBV5-1 and TRBJ2-7; tentatively, D is TRBD1 (5 bases). Trimming took 0 bases from V and 5 from J, leaving 12 bases between them. CDR3 size: 14 residues. CDR1 and CDR2 from the germline V gene are SGHRS and YFSETQ. The CDR3 DNA reads TGCGCCAGCAGCTTGGGCTCCAGGGATAACGAGCAGTACTTC. Its protein product is CASSLGSRDNEQYF.

This sequence joins TRBV20-1 and TRBJ1-1, with a tentative D call TRBD1 (5 bases). The germline V gene has CDR1 DFQATT and CDR2 SNEGSKA (reference sequence). The CDR3 runs to 15 residues. V dropped 1 base and J dropped 1 base, with 13 bases sitting between them. The CDR3 loop reads CSARGPGPRNTEAFF. CDR3 bases: TGCAGTGCTAGAGGACCGGGACCGAGGAACACTGAAGCTTTCTTT.

The table lists this clonotype with a few counts. V and J are TRBV7-2 and TRBJ1-1, with a tentative D call TRBD1 (6 bases). In germline, CDR1 is SGHTA, CDR2 FQGNSA. This CDR3 has 15 residues. The ends were cut back, 2 bases at V and 4 bases at J, with 14 bases in the middle. DNA for the CDR3: TGTGCCAGCAGCTTAATCATGGGGGCAGGCACTGAAGCTTTCTTT. Amino acids: CASSLIMGAGTEAFF.

This clonotype was counted only a few times. V and J are TRBV7-2 and TRBJ2-5; D gene ambiguous. Germline V gives CDR1 SGHTA, CDR2 FQGNSA. The CDR3 is 13 amino acids. Trimming took 5 bases from V and 3 from J, leaving 10 bases between them. CDR3 region: CASSRAVKETQYF. In nucleotides, the CDR3 is TGTGCCAGCAGCCGGGCAGTAAAAGAGACCCAGTACTTC.

The chain recombines TRBV6-2 or TRBV6-3 with TRBJ2-1; 7 bases fit TRBD2. The CDR3 has 17 residues. J was trimmed by 1 base and V by 5 bases; bases with no gene match: 11. Germline V gene data show CDR1 as MNHEY and CDR2 as SVGEGT. CDR3 sequence: CASSTSISGSSYNEQFF. The CDR3 DNA reads as TGTGCCAGCAGTACCTCCATTAGCGGGTCGTCCTACAATGAGCAGTTCTTC.

This sequence joins TRBV12-3 or TRBV12-4 and TRBJ2-3; D uncertain. The ends were cut back, 2 bases at V and 2 bases at J, with 8 bases in the middle. The length of the CDR3 is 14 residues. The CDR3 DNA reads as TGTGCCAGCAGTTTATTTCAGACCACAGATACGCAGTATTTT. It codes for CASSLFQTTDTQYF.

This clonotype was detected a few times. The rearrangement uses TRBV5-5 and TRBJ1-5; possibly TRBD1 for D (6 bases). CDR1 and CDR2 (germline): SGHKS, YYEKEE (reference sequence). V gave up 0 bases and J gave up 5 bases, with 9 bases separating them. The CDR3 has 14 amino acids. The DNA for the CDR3 is TGTGCCAGCAGCTTGGAAGGGGGGTATCAGCCCCAGCATTTT. Protein product: CASSLEGGYQPQHF.

The chain carries TRBV11-1 and TRBJ2-5; 13 bases map to TRBD2. Germline CDR1 reads SGHAT; CDR2 reads FQDESV (reference sequence). This CDR3 spans 18 amino acids. V was clipped by 5 bases and J by 0 bases; unmatched bases: 9. DNA for the CDR3: TGTGCCAGCAGCCGGACTAGCGGGGGAACCGGACACCAAGAGACCCAGTACTTC. Translation gives CASSRTSGGTGHQETQYF.

The chain has TRBV27 and TRBJ1-4; D is unclear. Germline V gene sequence: CDR1 MNHEY, CDR2 SMNVEV (reference sequence). This CDR3 is built from 15 residues. Deletions cut 4 bases from V and 4 bases from J, with 13 bases between. The CDR3 DNA reads as TGTGCCAGCAGTTCCGCAGGCAGCCGTAATGAAAAACTGTTTTTT. Amino acids: CASSSAGSRNEKLFF.

The sample holds a few counts of this clonotype. The chain employs TRBV12-3 or TRBV12-4 and TRBJ1-1; possible D gene TRBD1, 5 bases. Trimming removed 4 bases at V and 0 bases at J, with 12 bases between. This CDR3 is 15 amino acids long. Written as DNA, the CDR3 is TGTGCCAGCAGTTCGGGAGGGGCACTGAACACTGAAGCTTTCTTT. As protein: CASSSGGALNTEAFF.

The chain employs TRBV27 and TRBJ2-1; the D gene could be TRBD1 or TRBD2 (5 bases each). The germline V and J ends were trimmed by 6 bases and 6 bases, with 18 bases remaining between them. Germline-derived CDR1 and CDR2 are MNHEY and SMNVEV (reference sequence). CDR3 size: 15 residues. DNA for the CDR3: TGTGCCAGCAGCCTACAGGTAGTGAGGGGCAATGAGCAGTTCTTC. Encoded protein: CASSLQVVRGNEQFF.

This clonotype was counted a few times. This chain uses TRBV12-3 or TRBV12-4 with TRBJ2-5; the D gene is possibly TRBD1 (6 bases). V dropped 4 bases and J dropped 5 bases, with 11 bases sitting between them. CDR3 length: 13 amino acids. This CDR3 reads CASSYRVRETQYF. In nucleotides, the CDR3 is TGTGCCAGCAGTTACAGGGTGAGGGAGACCCAGTACTTC.

This clonotype was seen at least ten times. CDR3 in amino acids: CSVEVAGGNYNEQFF. CDR3 sequence (DNA): TGCAGCGTTGAAGTAGCGGGAGGTAATTACAATGAGCAGTTCTTC. V and J are TRBV29-1 and TRBJ2-1; 10 bases fit TRBD2. The CDR3 is 15 residues long. The trim removed 1 base at V and 4 bases at J, leaving 4 bases unmatched. Germline assignment: CDR1 SQVTM and CDR2 ANQGSEA.

A single count supports this clonotype. The V and J genes are TRBV6-2 or TRBV6-3 and TRBJ2-1, with no clear D. The V end was cut by 7 bases, the J end by 9 bases, with 16 bases between. Germline CDR1 and CDR2: MNHEY and SVGEGT. The CDR3 is 13 amino acids. CDR3 amino acids: CASTWWVEAEQFF. The CDR3 region has the DNA TGTGCCAGCACTTGGTGGGTGGAAGCTGAGCAGTTCTTC.